This TCR beta chain was sequenced for a study of CD4 and CD8 cells across lung adenocarcinoma regions. Looked up from germline, CDR1 is SGHRS and CDR2 is YFSETQ. V dropped 0 bases and J dropped 4; count of bases not matched to a gene: 5. This CDR3 is built from 16 residues. The patients had localized lung adenocarcinoma, a non-small cell subtype. TCRdb re-derived calls from the PCR reads in MiXCR, one entry per CDR3 protein. In the table there are under 20,000 distinct CDR3 sequences, 46% of which are singletons. This clonotype was seen many times. The chain uses TRBV5-1 and TRBJ2-1; 9 positions match TRBD2. The specimen sequenced was CD4+ T cells from the margin of a lung tumor. The sequence was collected from a male donor with lung adenocarcinoma. The CD4 and CD8 labels of this study may be unreliable. CDR3 sequence (DNA): TGCGCCAGCAGCTTGGGACTAGCGGCCTCATACAATGAGCAGTTCTTC. Amino acids: CASSLGLAASYNEQFF.